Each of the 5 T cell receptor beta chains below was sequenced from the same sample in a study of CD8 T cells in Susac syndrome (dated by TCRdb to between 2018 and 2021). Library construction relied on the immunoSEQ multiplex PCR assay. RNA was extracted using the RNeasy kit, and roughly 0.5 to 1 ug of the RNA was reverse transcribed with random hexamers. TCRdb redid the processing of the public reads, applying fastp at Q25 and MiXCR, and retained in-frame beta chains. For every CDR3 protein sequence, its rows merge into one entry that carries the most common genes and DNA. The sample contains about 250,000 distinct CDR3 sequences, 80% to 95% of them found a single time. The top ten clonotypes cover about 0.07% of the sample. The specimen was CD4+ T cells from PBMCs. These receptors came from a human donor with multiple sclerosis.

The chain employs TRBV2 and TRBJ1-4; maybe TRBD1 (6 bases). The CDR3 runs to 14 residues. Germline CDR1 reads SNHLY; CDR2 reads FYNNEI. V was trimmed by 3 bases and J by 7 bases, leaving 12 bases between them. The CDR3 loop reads CASSEIRGGEKLFF. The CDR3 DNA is TGTGCCAGCAGTGAGATCAGGGGTGGTGAAAAACTGTTTTTT.

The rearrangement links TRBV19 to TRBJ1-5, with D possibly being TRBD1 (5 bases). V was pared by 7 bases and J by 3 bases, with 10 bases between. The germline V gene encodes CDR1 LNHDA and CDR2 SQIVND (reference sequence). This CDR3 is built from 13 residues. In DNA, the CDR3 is TGTGCCAGTATAGGGGATATCAATCAGCCCCAGCATTTT. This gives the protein CASIGDINQPQHF.

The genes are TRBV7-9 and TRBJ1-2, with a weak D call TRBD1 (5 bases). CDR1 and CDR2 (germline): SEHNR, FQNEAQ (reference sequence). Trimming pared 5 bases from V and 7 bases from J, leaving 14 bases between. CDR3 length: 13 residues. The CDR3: CASSPPAGFGYTF. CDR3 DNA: TGTGCCAGCAGCCCCCCGGCAGGGTTTGGCTACACCTTC.

The CDR3 sequence: CSARESGRANEQFF. In DNA form, the CDR3 reads TGCAGTGCTAGAGAGAGCGGGAGGGCGAATGAGCAGTTCTTC. The J gene is TRBJ2-1, the V gene TRBV20-1; the match to TRBD2 covers 10 bases. Unmatched junction bases numbered 3, after V lost 0 bases and J lost 7 bases. CDR3 length: 14 residues. Germline values: CDR1 DFQATT, CDR2 SNEGSKA (reference sequence).

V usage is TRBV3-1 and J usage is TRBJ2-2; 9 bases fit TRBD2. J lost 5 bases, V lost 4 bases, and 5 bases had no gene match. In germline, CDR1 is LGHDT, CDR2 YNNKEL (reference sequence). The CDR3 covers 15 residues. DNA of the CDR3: TGTGCCAGCAGCCTAGCGGGAGTTGCTACCGGGGAGCTGTTTTTT. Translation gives CASSLAGVATGELFF.